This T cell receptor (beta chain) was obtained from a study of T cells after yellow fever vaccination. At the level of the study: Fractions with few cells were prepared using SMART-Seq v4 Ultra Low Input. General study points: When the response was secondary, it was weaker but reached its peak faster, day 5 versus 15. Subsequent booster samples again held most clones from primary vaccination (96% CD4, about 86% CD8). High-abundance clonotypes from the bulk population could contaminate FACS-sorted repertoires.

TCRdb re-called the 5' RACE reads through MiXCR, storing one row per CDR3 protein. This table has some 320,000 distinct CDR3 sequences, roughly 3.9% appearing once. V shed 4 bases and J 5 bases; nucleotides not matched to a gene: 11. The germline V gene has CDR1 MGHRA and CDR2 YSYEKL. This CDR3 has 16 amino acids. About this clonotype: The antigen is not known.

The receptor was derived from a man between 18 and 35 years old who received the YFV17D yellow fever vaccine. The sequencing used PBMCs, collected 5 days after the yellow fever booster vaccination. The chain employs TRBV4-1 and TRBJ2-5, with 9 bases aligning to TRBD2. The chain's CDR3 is CASSPGGRGGLETQYF. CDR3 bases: TGCGCCAGCAGCCCTGGGGGGCGGGGGGGCTTGGAGACCCAGTACTTC.